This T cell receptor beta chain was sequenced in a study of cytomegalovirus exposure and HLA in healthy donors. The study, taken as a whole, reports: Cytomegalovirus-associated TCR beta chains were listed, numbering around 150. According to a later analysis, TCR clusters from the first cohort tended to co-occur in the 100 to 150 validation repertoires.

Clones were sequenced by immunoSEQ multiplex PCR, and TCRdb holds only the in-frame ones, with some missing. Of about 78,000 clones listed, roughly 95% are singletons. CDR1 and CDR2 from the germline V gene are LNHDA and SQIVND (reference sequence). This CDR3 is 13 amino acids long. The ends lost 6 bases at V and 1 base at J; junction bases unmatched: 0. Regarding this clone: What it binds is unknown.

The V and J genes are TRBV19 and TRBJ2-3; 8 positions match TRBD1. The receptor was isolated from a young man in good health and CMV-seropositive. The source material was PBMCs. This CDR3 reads CASRDRGTDTQYF. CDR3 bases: TGTGCCAGTAGGGACAGGGGCACAGATACGCAGTATTTT.